This T cell receptor (beta chain) was identified in a study of CD8+CD57+ T cells in acquired aplastic anemia. Study-level background: DNA per sorted CD4+ or CD8+ sample ranged roughly 0.18 to 30 ug, averaging 3.2 ug. Findings and caveats of the study: No significant difference in CD8+ Simpson's diversity was found between patients and controls. Patients and controls had in common 25 to 30 CD8+ CDR3 sequences.

Per germline, CDR1 SEHNR and CDR2 FQNEAQ (reference sequence). The CDR3 sequence is 12 residues long. Genomic DNA acted as the template from which TCR beta VDJ combination and CDR3 sequence profiling were carried out. MiXCR, run by TCRdb on the reads, gives a single entry per CDR3 protein. The table shows about 160,000 distinct CDR3 sequences, with 40% to 55% occurring only once. Sequencing was done on patients that had shown CD8+CD57+ cell expansion by flow cytometry. Every patient was diagnosed with severe acquired aplastic anemia. Remarks on this clonotype: The target antigen is unknown. One junction end does not reproduce the germline sequence, and a read error may be involved.

J is TRBJ1-1 and V is TRBV7-9; TRBD1 agrees at 7 bases. Sequenced material: sorted CD4+, CD8+, or CD8+CD57+ T cells (not recorded which) from PBMCs. This TCR was sampled from a human donor with aplastic anemia. CDR3 protein: CASSTGERKAFF. For the CDR3, the DNA is TGTGCCAGCAGTACAGGGGAGAGAAAAGCTTTCTTC.